This T cell receptor beta chain was obtained from a study of T-cell memory formation after mild COVID-19 (dated by TCRdb to the early 2020s). General notes on the study: Most TCR sequence clusters were specific to one of the two donors. In a couple of donors, T-cell clones that expanded and contracted after mild COVID-19 were tracked by sequencing TCRalpha and TCRbeta repertoires over time. Two young, previously healthy adult volunteers, one female and one male, were included in the cohort.

This clonotype was picked up a small number of times. Its target antigen remains unknown. The sample holds no much larger clone one base away, and base qualities are not on file. Looking up the germline V gene yields CDR1 SGHVS and CDR2 FQNEAQ. V and J lose 5 bases and 5 bases, and a span of 12 bases separates them. Taken from cysteine to phenylalanine, the CDR3 has 13 residues. The read is trimmed to its CDR3 DNA, 39 bases read in frame from base 1. Sequencing instrument: Illumina NovaSeq 6000. cDNA libraries for TCRalpha and TCRbeta were prepared by 5'RACE using constant-segment primers, with sample barcodes and unique molecular identifiers added. RNA was extracted from every sample with Trizol reagent. The libraries were amplified in two PCR steps, and the second step added a second sample barcode and Illumina TruSeq adapters. Sequencing of libraries was performed on an Illumina NovaSeq with 2 x 150 bp paired-end reads. Regarding the original processing steps: Demultiplexing of reads and collapsing into UMI-guided consensus sequences were performed with migec v1.2.7. Using mixcr v2.1.11, UMI consensuses were aligned to TRA and TRB V and J templates and then assembled into clonotypes. Clonotypes were classified as expanded or contracted when called significant by both edgeR and NoisET, with noise models trained on biological replicates. For edgeR calls, a false discovery rate-adjusted p below 0.01 and a log2 fold-change threshold of 1 were applied. As an exploratory analysis of dynamics, max-normalized trajectories of the 1000 most abundant clonotypes were examined by PCA with hierarchical clustering. Each responding clone was given a CD4 or CD8 phenotype based on the CD4+ and CD8+ repertoires, which had been sequenced separately. TCRdb reprocessing: public reads trimmed at Q25 with fastp, clones called with MiXCR, in-frame beta chains kept. Entries that share a CDR3 protein sequence are merged under the most common genes and DNA. These V and J calls are TCRdb output, not the study's own analysis. The sample table lists 100,000 or so distinct CDR3 sequences, 11% of them with a count of one. Roughly 40% of the sample belongs to the ten largest clones.

Broader findings and caveats from the paper: Clones contracting from day 15 to 85 had balanced CD4/CD8 phenotypes, while a second wave expanding from day 15 to 37 was biased towards CD4+. The detection of some responding clones in pre-infection memory suggests that pre-existing cross-reactive memory T cells joined the SARS-CoV-2 response. Whether the second-wave clones peaking on day 37 were SARS-CoV-2 specific was not confirmed. Contracting CD4+ clones were found mainly in CM and EM memory subsets, while CD8+ clones were enriched in EMRA. The study covered only a couple of mild cases, and larger cohorts including severe cases with pre-infection samples were considered necessary.

Ficoll-Paque density gradient centrifugation was the method used to isolate PBMCs. The sequenced sample was PBMCs or a T cell subset sorted from them (not recorded which). The source is a man aged 18 to 29 who had mild COVID-19 (a few samples of this study predate the infection). The sample titles of this study are shuffled in the database, so cell type and time point are left out; the donor was told from shared clones. The rearrangement combines TRBV7-8 with TRBJ1-1, with the D gene too uncertain to name. The CDR3: CASSLGSGTEAFF. The DNA is as follows: TGTGCCAGCAGCCTAGGAAGCGGGACTGAAGCTTTCTTT.